The source of this T cell receptor beta chain is a study of blood T cell repertoires in COVID-19 (dated by TCRdb to between 2020 and 2021). Background on the whole study: The collaborator samples originated in the United States, Italy and Spain and spanned the acute and convalescent phases of COVID-19. The prospective study material was composed of cDNA or gDNA derived from T cells, B-cell-depleted T cells, or PBMCs. Deeply sampled blood TCRbeta repertoires from subjects exposed to, actively infected with, or recovered from COVID-19 were included in the dataset. The repertoires were made available in a free public database intended to serve as a resource for research on the immune response to SARS-CoV-2. Samples came from the ongoing ImmuneRACE study (first 160 participants) plus 1,254 subjects from 6 global collaborators. Nearly every sample came with metadata listing a de-identified subject ID, COVID-19 status, age in years and sex. Where HLA class I and class II types were available, the types were taken from metadata supplied by the sample provider, not from assay-based typing. General conclusions and limits of the study: The quantity of clinical and demographic metadata differed by source and by participant and was supplied without curation.

In Seattle, one collaborating source enrolled patients while the infection was active and tracked those patients longitudinally over the course of disease. Each collaborating institution followed its own protocols to collect whole blood in K2EDTA tubes. For TCRbeta analysis, collaborators shipped samples as frozen whole blood, isolated PBMCs, or DNA extracted from either of those sample types. CDR3 length: 12 amino acids, cysteine to phenylalanine. CDR3 DNA only is kept here, 36 bases in frame from base 1. V loses 6 bases, J loses 4 bases, and the germline ends lie 9 bases apart. Reading the germline V gene gives CDR1 MDHEN and CDR2 SYDVKM. TCRbeta CDR3 regions were amplified from genomic DNA using the immunoSEQ Assay, a bias-controlled multiplex PCR. The paper's data handling went like this. The number of nucleated cells in each sample was estimated by amplification of reference gene primers within the assay. Sequence reads were collapsed and filtered to measure the absolute abundance of every unique TCRbeta CDR3 rearrangement. Productive Simpson clonality was computed per sample as the square root of Simpson's diversity index over productive rearrangements. The immuneACCESS repertoire file appears here via TCRdb, limited to in-frame rearrangements. These files lack a portion of the clones; in checked studies, under half of the deficit traces to unresolved V genes, and the cause of the others is not known. The V and J calls and the clone size are those of that table, but D and trimming were determined from the DNA. The sample table lists 140,000 to 150,000 clones, roughly 84% of them with a count of one. The top ten clonotypes cover roughly 8.7% of the sample.

This clone was seen once. Its recognized antigen is unknown. Qualities for individual bases were not recorded, and no much larger clone is one base off. This receptor was taken from a man younger than 40 with COVID-19, enrolled during active disease. The sample comprised peripheral blood. The chain was built from TRBV28 and TRBJ1-2; D gene: possibly TRBD1, on 5 matching bases. CDR3 protein: CASRQGSYGYTF. The DNA sequence is given as TGTGCCAGCAGGCAGGGTAGCTATGGCTACACCTTC.